Following are 32 T cell receptor beta chains from one sample sequenced in a study of T cells after yellow fever vaccination. TCRdb called the 5' RACE reads again in MiXCR, with one record for every CDR3 protein. The table has 250,000 to 350,000 distinct CDR3 sequences, 3.5% to 4.5% seen once. Sample: PBMCs, taken 15 days after the yellow fever booster vaccination. The receptors shown here come from a man between 18 and 35 years old who received the YFV17D yellow fever vaccine.

The CDR3 DNA reads TGCGCCAGCAGCTTGACCGGTTCCTCTGGGGCCAACGTCCTGACTTTC. Translated: CASSLTGSSGANVLTF. This rearrangement joins TRBV5-1 to TRBJ2-6; no clear D gene. The CDR3 length is 16 residues. Trimming pared 1 base from V and 0 bases from J, leaving 8 bases between. From germline, CDR1 is SGHRS and CDR2 YFSETQ. The entire variable domain, with the rest obtained from reference TRBV5-1 and TRBJ2-6, is as follows: KAGVTQTPRYLIKTRGQQVTLSCSPISGHRSVSWYQQTPGQGLQFLFEYFSETQRNKGNFPGRFSGRQFSNSRSEMNVSTLELGDSALYLCASSLTGSSGANVLTFGAGSRLTVL.

This chain uses TRBV4-1 with TRBJ2-1, with D uncertain. Germline CDR1 MGHRA, CDR2 YSYEKL. The CDR3 loop spans 12 amino acids. Between the trimmed V and J ends, which lost 2 bases and 15 bases, there was a span of 14 bases. The CDR3 here is CASSQPLFDPFF. CDR3 nucleotides: TGCGCCAGCAGCCAACCACTCTTCGACCCGTTCTTC.

This clonotype was counted many times. The chain carries TRBV4-1 and TRBJ1-6; 8 bases are a match to TRBD1. The germline V gene has CDR1 MGHRA and CDR2 YSYEKL. The CDR3 is 15 residues long. V gave up 1 base and J gave up 10 bases; unmatched junction bases: 6. DNA for the CDR3: TGCGCCAGCAGCCAAGGCACAGGGGGGACATCACCCCTCCACTTT. Translating gives CASSQGTGGTSPLHF.

V gene TRBV29-1 combines with J gene TRBJ1-2; no clear D. There are 10 residues in the CDR3. V dropped 7 bases and J dropped 6 bases, with 9 bases sitting between them. CDR1 is SQVTM, CDR2 ANQGSEA, per germline. This CDR3 is CSAYQDGYTF. The CDR3 DNA reads as TGCAGCGCCTATCAGGATGGCTACACCTTC.

The sample holds one count of this clonotype. The chain joins TRBV15 to TRBJ1-5; no clear D. V lost 0 bases, J lost 6 bases, and 6 bases lay in between. Germline loops: CDR1 LNHNV, CDR2 YYDKDF (reference sequence). This CDR3 has 13 amino acids. CDR3 DNA sequence: TGTGCCACCAGCAGAGATGCCAGTCAGCCCCAGCATTTT. Its translation: CATSRDASQPQHF.

This clonotype was counted only a few times. The CDR3 spells CATSSETGIYEQYF. In DNA form, the CDR3 reads TGTGCCACCAGCAGTGAGACAGGGATCTACGAGCAGTACTTC. The rearrangement links TRBV15 to TRBJ2-7; 7 nucleotides match TRBD1. The CDR3 contains 14 residues. Trimming took 3 bases from V and 3 from J; bases not matched to a gene: 5. The germline gives CDR1 LNHNV, CDR2 YYDKDF (reference sequence). Complete variable domain (other parts from reference TRBV15 and TRBJ2-7): DAMVIQNPRYQVTQFGKPVTLSCSQTLNHNVMYWYQQKSSQAPKLLFHYYDKDFNNEADTPDNFQSRRPNTSFCFLDIRSPGLGDTAMYLCATSSETGIYEQYFGPGTRLTVT.

This clonotype was seen more than once but under ten times. The rearrangement uses TRBV2 and TRBJ2-7; TRBD1 aligns across 9 bases. Per the germline V gene, CDR1 is SNHLY and CDR2 is FYNNEI. The CDR3 spans 14 residues. The V gene end was trimmed by 6 bases and the J gene end by 8 bases; junction bases not matched to a gene: 11. DNA of the CDR3: TGTGCCAGCAGCGCCGGGACAGGGACTACGAAGCAGTACTTC. Its protein product is CASSAGTGTTKQYF.

This clonotype was seen ten or more times. The genes are TRBV7-2 and TRBJ1-2; D unclear. The CDR3 consists of 13 residues. CDR1 and CDR2 from the germline V gene are SGHTA and FQGNSA. The V gene lost 6 bases and the J gene lost 4 bases, with 12 bases spanning the gap. CDR3 in DNA: TGTGCCAGCAGTCAAGACATGTCCTATGGCTACACCTTC. Translation gives CASSQDMSYGYTF.

This clonotype was picked up a small number of times. This chain uses TRBV19 with TRBJ2-1; D perhaps matches TRBD2 (5 bases). The CDR3 has 14 amino acids. The germline gives CDR1 LNHDA, CDR2 SQIVND (reference sequence). Deletions cut 3 bases from V and 0 bases from J, with 6 bases between. CDR3 bases: TGTGCCAGTAGTATCGGGGACTCCTACAATGAGCAGTTCTTC. Translated, it gives CASSIGDSYNEQFF.

This clonotype was found a few times. The chain carries TRBV7-9 and TRBJ2-7; D possibly corresponds to TRBD1 (6 bases). The CDR3 length is 15 residues. Trimming removed 5 bases from V and 5 bases from J, with 19 bases in between. Germline CDR1 SEHNR, CDR2 FQNEAQ (reference sequence). Here the CDR3 DNA reads TGTGCCAGCAGCCTAATCGGGGACATCTTTCACGAGCAGTACGTC. Translation gives CASSLIGDIFHEQYV.

This clonotype was detected only a few times. The rearrangement uses TRBV7-8 and TRBJ2-5; a possible D gene is TRBD1 (6 bases). This CDR3 spans 16 amino acids. Germline-derived CDR1 and CDR2 are SGHVS and FQNEAQ. Trimming took 1 base from V and 2 from J, leaving 14 bases between them. The CDR3 bases are TGTGCCAGCAGCTTAGGAGTCGGACAGCATCAAGAGACCCAGTACTTC. Amino acid sequence: CASSLGVGQHQETQYF.

This clonotype has just a few counts. V and J are TRBV20-1 and TRBJ2-1; D may be TRBD2 (5 bases). Germline CDR1 DFQATT, CDR2 SNEGSKA (reference sequence). The CDR3 length is 16 residues. V was trimmed by 7 bases and J by 4 bases, leaving 23 bases between them. CDR3 amino acids: CSVSWGSPGGYNEQFF. The DNA of the CDR3 is TGCAGTGTCAGCTGGGGTTCGCCGGGCGGGTACAATGAGCAGTTCTTC.

The sample holds many counts of this clonotype. The V and J genes are TRBV12-3 or TRBV12-4 and TRBJ2-1; 8 bases align to TRBD2. This CDR3 has 12 amino acids. J gave up 9 bases and V 6 bases, and 4 bases lay outside the gene matches. CDR3 loop: CASSGGGGEQFF. CDR3 bases: TGTGCCAGCAGCGGGGGGGGAGGTGAGCAGTTCTTC.

This clonotype showed up many times. This rearrangement joins TRBV7-2 to TRBJ1-2, with TRBD1 matching over 7 bases. CDR3 length: 10 amino acids. V trimming: 8 bases; J trimming: 13 bases; junction bases outside the gene matches: 7. Germline CDR1 is SGHTA and CDR2 is FQGNSA. CDR3 nucleotides: TGTGCCAGCGGCAGGGGGAGAGCCACCTTC. Its translation: CASGRGRATF.

Only a few counts were recorded for this clonotype. The genes are TRBV18 and TRBJ1-1, with TRBD1 matching over 7 bases. CDR1 is KGHSH and CDR2 is LQKENI in the germline V gene. The CDR3 has 16 amino acids. V gave up 5 bases and J gave up 0 bases; unmatched junction bases: 9. The CDR3, as DNA: TGTGCCAGCTCAATAGGGGGCCGCGGTATGAACACTGAAGCTTTCTTT. As protein: CASSIGGRGMNTEAFF.

This chain links TRBV7-9 with TRBJ2-1, with 7 bases identical to TRBD2. This CDR3 spans 15 amino acids. J was trimmed by 4 bases and V by 5 bases; bases with no gene match: 8. The germline CDR1 and CDR2 sequences are SEHNR and FQNEAQ (reference sequence). In DNA form, the CDR3 reads TGTGCCAGCAGCCGCCAGGAGCGGGGATACAATGAGCAGTTCTTC. Encoded protein: CASSRQERGYNEQFF.

This clonotype has just a few counts. V is TRBV4-2 and J is TRBJ2-5, with TRBD1 matching over 7 bases. CDR1 is LGHNA and CDR2 is YNFKEQ in the germline V gene. The CDR3 extends over 15 amino acids. The ends lost 1 base at V and 5 bases at J; junction bases unmatched: 7. The CDR3 DNA sequence: TGTGCCAGCAGCCAAGTACGGGACAGTTGGGAGACCCAGTACTTC. Translation gives CASSQVRDSWETQYF.

The DNA for the CDR3 is TGCAGTGCTTGGACAGGGGTTACTGAAGCTTTCTTT. Its protein product is CSAWTGVTEAFF. The rearrangement joins TRBV20-1 to TRBJ1-1; 9 nucleotides line up with TRBD1. The CDR3 is made up of 12 amino acids. Germline values: CDR1 DFQATT, CDR2 SNEGSKA (reference sequence). The ends lost 5 bases at V and 5 bases at J; junction bases unmatched: 3.

This clonotype turned up a few times. The J gene is TRBJ2-7, the V gene TRBV29-1; 9 nucleotides agree with TRBD1. The ends lost 6 bases at V and 4 bases at J; junction bases unmatched: 13. This CDR3 is built from 15 residues. Per the germline V gene, CDR1 is SQVTM and CDR2 is ANQGSEA. CDR3 sequence (DNA): TGCAGCGTACAAGACGACAGGGGGTTAAGTTACGAGCAGTACTTC. It yields the protein CSVQDDRGLSYEQYF.

The table lists this clonotype with a few counts. The chain is built from TRBV12-3 or TRBV12-4 and TRBJ1-2; D is undetermined. The CDR3 consists of 15 residues. Trimming shortened V by 6 bases and J by 0 bases, and 14 bases separated the two germline ends. The CDR3 sequence: CASSPKSLTNYGYTF. Written as DNA, the CDR3 is TGTGCCAGCAGCCCTAAAAGTTTGACTAACTATGGCTACACCTTC.

This clonotype occurred many times. This chain uses TRBV10-3 with TRBJ1-5; the D gene is possibly TRBD1 (6 bases). Trimming stripped 4 bases from V and 6 bases from J, with 10 bases between. The CDR3 is made up of 13 amino acids. Per the germline V gene, CDR1 is ENHRY and CDR2 is SYGVKD. CDR3 sequence (DNA): TGTGCCATCAGTGGTACAGGGACTCAGCCCCAGCATTTT. It translates to CAISGTGTQPQHF.

This clonotype was counted many times. The V gene is TRBV7-3, the J gene TRBJ2-5; no firm D call. Trimming cost V 5 bases and J 5 bases, with 15 bases left between them. Germline CDR1 reads SGHTA; CDR2 reads FQGTGA. The CDR3 spans 14 residues. CDR3 nucleotides: TGTGCCAGCAGCCAAGGCCCGCCCCCGGAGACCCAGTACTTC. It is translated as CASSQGPPPETQYF.

The V call is TRBV20-1, the J call TRBJ2-5; D not certain. Germline CDR1 and CDR2: DFQATT and SNEGSKA (reference sequence). The germline V and J ends were trimmed by 7 bases and 4 bases, with 13 bases remaining between them. CDR3 length: 12 residues. CDR3 amino acids: CSVWTAVETQYF. CDR3 in DNA: TGCAGTGTTTGGACGGCCGTAGAGACCCAGTACTTC.

The sample holds a few counts of this clonotype. The chain links TRBV14 to TRBJ2-1; 11 nucleotides align to TRBD2. The germline V gene has CDR1 SGHDN and CDR2 FVKESK. V was clipped by 3 bases and J by 3 bases; unmatched bases: 4. This CDR3 contains 16 residues. The CDR3 here is CASSQIAGGFYNEQFF. In DNA, the CDR3 is TGTGCCAGCAGCCAGATAGCGGGGGGGTTCTACAATGAGCAGTTCTTC.

The chain joins TRBV12-3 or TRBV12-4 to TRBJ2-3; 13 positions match TRBD2. The CDR3 covers 15 residues. After removal of 5 bases from V and 5 bases from J, the junction contained 4 bases not matched to a gene. This CDR3 is CASSPGTSGVDTQYF. The CDR3 coding sequence is TGTGCCAGCAGTCCTGGGACTAGCGGGGTAGATACGCAGTATTTT.

The chain uses TRBV7-3 and TRBJ1-1; D remains unclear. Germline V gene lookup returns CDR1 SGHTA and CDR2 FQGTGA. Trimming shortened V by 5 bases and J by 4 bases, and 11 bases separated the two germline ends. The CDR3 covers 13 residues. The CDR3 loop is CASSRERTTEAFF. CDR3 DNA: TGTGCCAGCAGCCGGGAGAGGACCACTGAAGCTTTCTTT. Together with reference TRBV7-3 and TRBJ1-1, the CDR3 gives the full variable domain: GAGVSQTPSNKVTEKGKYVELRCDPISGHTALYWYRQSLGQGPEFLIYFQGTGAADDSGLPNDRFFAVRPEGSVSTLKIQRTERGDSAVYLCASSRERTTEAFFGQGTRLTVV.

V and J are TRBV30 and TRBJ2-2, with D maybe TRBD1 (6 bases). The germline V gene encodes CDR1 GTSNPN and CDR2 SVGIG (reference sequence). The CDR3 has 14 residues. Trimming stripped 3 bases from V and 6 bases from J, with 14 bases between. CDR3 region: CAWSAGTFSGELFF. In nucleotides, the CDR3 is TGTGCCTGGAGCGCCGGGACATTTTCCGGGGAGCTGTTTTTT. Variable domain in full (rest from reference TRBV30 and TRBJ2-2): SQTIHQWPATLVQPVGSPLSLECTVEGTSNPNLYWYRQAAGRGLQLLFYSVGIGQISSEVPQNLSASRPQDRQFILSSKKLLLSDSGFYLCAWSAGTFSGELFFGEGSRLTVL.

This clonotype has at least ten counts. The chain joins TRBV10-3 to TRBJ2-7; D unresolved. The ends were cut back, 0 bases at V and 0 bases at J, with 6 bases in the middle. This CDR3 has 14 amino acids. CDR1 is ENHRY, CDR2 SYGVKD, per germline. The CDR3 protein is CAISESRTSYEQYF. CDR3 DNA: TGTGCCATCAGTGAGTCCAGGACCTCCTACGAGCAGTACTTC.

This clonotype was seen many times. This chain links TRBV5-1 with TRBJ2-5; no reliable D call. In germline, CDR1 is SGHRS, CDR2 YFSETQ. The CDR3 is made up of 14 amino acids. Trimming took 4 bases from V and 2 from J, leaving 12 bases between them. Written as DNA, the CDR3 is TGCGCCAGCAGCCCCGCGCCCAGTCAAGAGACCCAGTACTTC. Protein: CASSPAPSQETQYF.

This clonotype was recorded at least ten times. The chain is built from TRBV27 and TRBJ1-6; 9 positions match TRBD1. Per the germline V gene, CDR1 is MNHEY and CDR2 is SMNVEV (reference sequence). V lost 2 bases and J lost 5; bases outside the gene matches: 1. The CDR3 length is 15 residues. The DNA of the CDR3 is TGTGCCAGCAGTTTAACAGGGGGCCATAATTCACCCCTCCACTTT. Its protein product is CASSLTGGHNSPLHF.

This clonotype was observed at least ten times. This chain joins TRBV28 and TRBJ1-2; D is unresolved. In germline, CDR1 is MDHEN, CDR2 SYDVKM. The CDR3 is 17 amino acids. V lost 5 bases, J lost 0 bases, and 19 bases lay in between. The CDR3 bases are TGTGCCAGCAGTACAGCCGGGCCCCTAGAGGCTAACTATGGCTACACCTTC. Translating gives CASSTAGPLEANYGYTF.

The chain carries TRBV5-1 and TRBJ1-6; a weak D match, TRBD1 (6 bases). CDR3 length equals 15 residues. V was pared by 5 bases and J by 9 bases, with 18 bases between. CDR1 is SGHRS and CDR2 is YFSETQ in the germline V gene. The chain's CDR3 is CASSGGAGLSSPLHF. The CDR3 DNA is TGCGCCAGCAGTGGGGGCGCGGGTCTTTCTTCACCCCTCCACTTT. Based on the CDR3 plus reference TRBV5-1 and TRBJ1-6, the full variable domain is KAGVTQTPRYLIKTRGQQVTLSCSPISGHRSVSWYQQTPGQGLQFLFEYFSETQRNKGNFPGRFSGRQFSNSRSEMNVSTLELGDSALYLCASSGGAGLSSPLHFGNGTRLTVT.